Following are 11 T cell receptor beta chains from one sample sequenced in a study of blood T cell repertoires in COVID-19. Sequencing was performed with immunoSEQ multiplex PCR; in TCRdb, only in-frame clones are kept and a portion is missing. The table lists some 340,000 clones, over 75% of them singletons. The sample comprised PBMCs or T cells enriched from blood (not recorded which). The receptors were gathered from a woman in her twenties or thirties who had recovered from COVID-19.

This clone was seen more than once but under ten times. This chain connects TRBV24-1 to TRBJ2-5, with TRBD1 identical over 7 bases. Germline V gene data show CDR1 as KGHDR and CDR2 as SFDVKD. V lost 4 bases to trimming and J lost 2 bases; unmatched junction nucleotides: 9. The CDR3 totals 16 residues. The CDR3 loop is CATSDSGTAVQETQYF. DNA for the CDR3: TGTGCCACCAGTGACTCCGGGACAGCGGTTCAAGAGACCCAGTACTTC.

The chain combines TRBV4-2 with TRBJ1-5, with D possibly matching TRBD1 (6 bases). There are 16 residues in the CDR3. The germline V gene encodes CDR1 LGHNA and CDR2 YNFKEQ. Between the trimmed V and J ends, which lost 0 bases and 4 bases, there was a span of 13 bases. The CDR3 region has the DNA TGTGCCAGCAGCCAAGAGGGCAGGGGTGAGAATCAGCCCCAGCATTTT. It yields the protein CASSQEGRGENQPQHF.

The CDR3 region has the DNA TGTGCCAGCAGTGAACATGGACAACCGATGAACACTGAAGCTTTCTTT. Encoded protein: CASSEHGQPMNTEAFF. The chain carries TRBV6-1 and TRBJ1-1, with D possibly matching TRBD1 (5 bases). V dropped 2 bases and J dropped 0 bases, with 13 bases sitting between them. CDR1 is MNHNS and CDR2 is SASEGT in the germline V gene. This CDR3 is 16 amino acids long.

J is TRBJ1-1 and V is TRBV4-1, with D uncertain. This CDR3 is built from 14 residues. Germline CDR1 and CDR2: MGHRA and YSYEKL. Trimming left V 4 bases short and J 8 bases short, with 17 bases between. CDR3 in amino acids: CASSRVIDPPEAFF. The CDR3 DNA follows: TGCGCCAGCAGCCGTGTGATAGATCCCCCAGAAGCTTTCTTT.

V usage is TRBV9 and J usage is TRBJ2-3, with 12 bases aligning to TRBD2. The CDR3 spans 18 residues. CDR1 and CDR2 (germline): SGDLS, YYNGEE. Trimming cost V 4 bases and J 0 bases; bases outside gene matches: 9. The CDR3, as DNA: TGTGCCAGCAGCCTCCGACTAGCGGGGGATTCTAGCACAGATACGCAGTATTTT. Its protein product is CASSLRLAGDSSTDTQYF.

The J gene is TRBJ2-5, the V gene TRBV5-1, with TRBD1 matching over 8 bases. V gave up 1 base and J gave up 5 bases; unmatched junction bases: 16. The CDR3 is 18 amino acids. Germline V gene sequence: CDR1 SGHRS, CDR2 YFSETQ. The CDR3 here is CASSLISRWQGAGETQYF. CDR3 bases: TGCGCCAGCAGCTTGATTAGCCGGTGGCAGGGGGCCGGGGAGACCCAGTACTTC.

The chain uses TRBV11-2 and TRBJ2-1; D gene unclear. CDR1 is SGHAT and CDR2 is FQNNGV in the germline V gene. The CDR3 is 14 residues long. V lost 1 base and J lost 4, with 8 bases in between. CDR3 in DNA: TGTGCCAGCAGCTTAGGTGGCGGTTACAATGAGCAGTTCTTC. Its translation: CASSLGGGYNEQFF.

The rearrangement joins TRBV6-5 to TRBJ1-4; 7 bases are shared with TRBD1. From germline, CDR1 is MNHEY and CDR2 SVGAGI. The V and J ends lost 6 bases and 7 bases, in that order; junction bases with no gene match: 11. This CDR3 has 15 amino acids. CDR3 protein: CASSPYRGPGEKLFF. CDR3 bases: TGTGCCAGCAGCCCCTACAGGGGCCCGGGTGAAAAACTGTTTTTT.

J is TRBJ1-5 and V is TRBV25-1; D may be TRBD1 (5 bases). Germline CDR1 MGHDK, CDR2 SYGVNS. The germline V and J ends were trimmed by 4 bases and 2 bases, with 9 bases remaining between them. The CDR3 has 14 amino acids. The CDR3 loop reads CASSAAGGNQPQHF. CDR3 nucleotide sequence: TGTGCCAGCAGTGCGGCGGGGGGCAATCAGCCCCAGCATTTT.

This clone occurred once. This rearrangement joins TRBV11-2 to TRBJ1-6; 7 bases are a match to TRBD1. V lost 5 bases, J lost 4 bases, and 5 bases stayed unmatched. CDR1 SGHAT and CDR2 FQNNGV come from the germline V gene. The CDR3 sequence is 15 residues long. The DNA of the CDR3 is TGTGCCAGCAGCCCGATCAGGGGGTATAATTCACCCCTCCACTTT. This gives the protein CASSPIRGYNSPLHF.

This chain links TRBV28 with TRBJ1-4, with D tentatively TRBD1 (5 bases). The CDR3 is 15 amino acids. CDR1 and CDR2 (germline): MDHEN, SYDVKM. Trimming took 3 bases from V and 0 from J, leaving 8 bases between them. CDR3 loop: CASSFIRATNEKLFF. DNA for the CDR3: TGTGCCAGCAGTTTTATCAGGGCAACTAATGAAAAACTGTTTTTT.